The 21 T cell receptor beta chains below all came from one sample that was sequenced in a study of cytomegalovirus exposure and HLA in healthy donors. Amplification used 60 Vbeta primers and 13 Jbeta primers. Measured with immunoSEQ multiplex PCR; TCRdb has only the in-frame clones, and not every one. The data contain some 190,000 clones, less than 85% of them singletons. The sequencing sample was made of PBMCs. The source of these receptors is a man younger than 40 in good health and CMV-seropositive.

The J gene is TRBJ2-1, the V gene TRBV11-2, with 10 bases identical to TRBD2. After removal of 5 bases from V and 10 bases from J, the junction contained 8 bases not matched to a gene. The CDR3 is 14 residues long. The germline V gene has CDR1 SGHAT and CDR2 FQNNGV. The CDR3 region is CASSATETSGEQFF. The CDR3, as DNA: TGTGCCAGCAGCGCGACAGAGACTAGCGGGGAGCAGTTCTTC.

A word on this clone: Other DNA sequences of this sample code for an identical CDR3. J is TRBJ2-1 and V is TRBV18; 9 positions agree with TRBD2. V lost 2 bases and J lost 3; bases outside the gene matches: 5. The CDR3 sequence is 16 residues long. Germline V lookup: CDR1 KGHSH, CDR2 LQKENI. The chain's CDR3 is CASSPWLAGDYNEQFF. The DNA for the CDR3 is TGTGCCAGCTCACCATGGTTAGCGGGGGACTACAATGAGCAGTTCTTC.

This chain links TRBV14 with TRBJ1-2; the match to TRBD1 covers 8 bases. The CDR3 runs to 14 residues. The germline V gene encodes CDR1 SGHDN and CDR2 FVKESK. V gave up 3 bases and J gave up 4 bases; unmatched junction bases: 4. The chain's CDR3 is CASSHSGTGYGYTF. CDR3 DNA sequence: TGTGCCAGCAGCCACTCCGGGACAGGCTATGGCTACACCTTC.

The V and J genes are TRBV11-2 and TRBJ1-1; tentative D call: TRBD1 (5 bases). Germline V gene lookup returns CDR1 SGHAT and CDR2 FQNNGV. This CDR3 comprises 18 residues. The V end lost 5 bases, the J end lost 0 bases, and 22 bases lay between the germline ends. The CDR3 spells CASSTSGRVSRMNTEAFF. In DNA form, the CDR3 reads TGTGCCAGCAGCACGTCTGGCAGGGTAAGCCGGATGAACACTGAAGCTTTCTTT.

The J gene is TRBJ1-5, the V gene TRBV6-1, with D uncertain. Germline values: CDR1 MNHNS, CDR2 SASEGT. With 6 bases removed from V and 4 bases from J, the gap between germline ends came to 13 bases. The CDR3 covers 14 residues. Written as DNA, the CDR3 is TGTGCCAGCAGACCAGATATCAGAAATCAGCCCCAGCATTTT. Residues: CASRPDIRNQPQHF.

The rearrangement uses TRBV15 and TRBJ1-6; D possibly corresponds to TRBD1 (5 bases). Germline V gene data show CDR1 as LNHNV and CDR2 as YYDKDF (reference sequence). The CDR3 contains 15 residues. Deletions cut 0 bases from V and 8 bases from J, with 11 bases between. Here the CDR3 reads CATSREAGSYSPLHF. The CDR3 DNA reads TGTGCCACCAGCAGAGAAGCAGGGTCGTATTCACCCCTCCACTTT.

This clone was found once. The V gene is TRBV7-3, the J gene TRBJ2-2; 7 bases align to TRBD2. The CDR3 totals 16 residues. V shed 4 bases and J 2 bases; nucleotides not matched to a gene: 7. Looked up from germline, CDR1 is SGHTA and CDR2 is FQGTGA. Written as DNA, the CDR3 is TGTGCCAGCAGCTCAGGGAGGGAGGTAAACACCGGGGAGCTGTTTTTT. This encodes CASSSGREVNTGELFF.

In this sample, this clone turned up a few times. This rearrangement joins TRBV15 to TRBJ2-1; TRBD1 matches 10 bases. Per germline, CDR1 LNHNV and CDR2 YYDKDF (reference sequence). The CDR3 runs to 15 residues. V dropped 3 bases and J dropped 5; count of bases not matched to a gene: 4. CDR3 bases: TGTGCCACCAGCAGGGGGACAGGGGTGAACAATGAGCAGTTCTTC. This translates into CATSRGTGVNNEQFF.

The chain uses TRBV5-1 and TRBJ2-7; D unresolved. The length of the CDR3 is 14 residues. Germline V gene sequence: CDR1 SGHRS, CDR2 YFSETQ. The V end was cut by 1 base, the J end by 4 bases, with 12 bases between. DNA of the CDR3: TGCGCCAGCAGCTTGACAGCCGCCTCGTACGAGCAGTACTTC. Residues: CASSLTAASYEQYF.

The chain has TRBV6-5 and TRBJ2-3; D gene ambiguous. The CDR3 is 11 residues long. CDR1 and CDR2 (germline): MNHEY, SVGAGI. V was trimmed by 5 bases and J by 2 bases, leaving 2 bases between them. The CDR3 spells CASSHTDTQYF. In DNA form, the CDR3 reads TGTGCCAGCAGTCACACAGATACGCAGTATTTT.

This CDR3 is CASSYSSGGETQYF. CDR3 nucleotide sequence: TGTGCCAGCAGTTACTCTAGCGGGGGGGAGACCCAGTACTTC. V is TRBV6-5 and J is TRBJ2-5, with 10 bases identical to TRBD2. V dropped 0 bases and J dropped 5; count of bases not matched to a gene: 0. CDR3 length: 14 residues. From germline, CDR1 is MNHEY and CDR2 SVGAGI.

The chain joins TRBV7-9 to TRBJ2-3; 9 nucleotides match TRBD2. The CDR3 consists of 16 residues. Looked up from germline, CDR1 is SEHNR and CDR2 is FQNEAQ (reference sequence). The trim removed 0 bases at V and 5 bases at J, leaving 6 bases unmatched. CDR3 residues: CASSLAAGGVGDTQYF. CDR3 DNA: TGTGCCAGCAGCTTAGCGGCGGGGGGGGTGGGAGATACGCAGTATTTT.

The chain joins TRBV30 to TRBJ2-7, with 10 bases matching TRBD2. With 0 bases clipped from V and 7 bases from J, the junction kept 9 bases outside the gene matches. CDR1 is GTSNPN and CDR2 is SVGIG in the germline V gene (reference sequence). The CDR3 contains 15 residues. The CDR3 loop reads CAWSVRSGRAREQYF. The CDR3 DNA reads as TGTGCCTGGAGTGTACGAAGCGGGAGGGCCCGGGAGCAGTACTTC.

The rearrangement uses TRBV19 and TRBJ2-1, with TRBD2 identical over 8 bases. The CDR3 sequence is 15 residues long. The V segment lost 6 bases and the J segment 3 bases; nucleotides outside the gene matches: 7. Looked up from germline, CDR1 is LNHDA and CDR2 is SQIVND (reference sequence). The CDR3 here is CASRGGSGGYNEQFF. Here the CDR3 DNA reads TGTGCCAGTAGGGGCGGCAGCGGGGGCTACAATGAGCAGTTCTTC.

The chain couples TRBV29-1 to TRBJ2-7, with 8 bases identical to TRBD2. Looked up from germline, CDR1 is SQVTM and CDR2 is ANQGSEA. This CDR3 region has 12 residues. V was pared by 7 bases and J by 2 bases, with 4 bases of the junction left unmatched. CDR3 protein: CSGTSGPYEQYF. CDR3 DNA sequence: TGCAGCGGTACTAGCGGTCCCTACGAGCAGTACTTC.

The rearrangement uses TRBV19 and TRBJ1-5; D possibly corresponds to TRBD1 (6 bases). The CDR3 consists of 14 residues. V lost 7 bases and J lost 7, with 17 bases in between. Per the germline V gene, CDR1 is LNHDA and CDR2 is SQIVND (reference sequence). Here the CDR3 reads CASNTKPQGQPQHF. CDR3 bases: TGTGCCAGTAACACGAAGCCACAGGGCCAGCCCCAGCATTTT.

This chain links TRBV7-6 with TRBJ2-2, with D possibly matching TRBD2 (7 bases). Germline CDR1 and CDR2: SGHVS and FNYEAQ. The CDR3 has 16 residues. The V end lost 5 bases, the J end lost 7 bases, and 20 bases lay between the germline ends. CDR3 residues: CASSILGGPRNGELFF. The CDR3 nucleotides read TGTGCCAGCAGCATCCTGGGGGGGCCGAGGAACGGGGAGCTGTTTTTT.

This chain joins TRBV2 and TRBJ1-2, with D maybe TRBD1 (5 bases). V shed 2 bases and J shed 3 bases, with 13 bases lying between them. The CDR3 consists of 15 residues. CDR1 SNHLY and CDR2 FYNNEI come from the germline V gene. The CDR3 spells CASSERPRGDYGYTF. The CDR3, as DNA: TGTGCCAGCAGTGAAAGGCCCCGGGGGGACTATGGCTACACCTTC.

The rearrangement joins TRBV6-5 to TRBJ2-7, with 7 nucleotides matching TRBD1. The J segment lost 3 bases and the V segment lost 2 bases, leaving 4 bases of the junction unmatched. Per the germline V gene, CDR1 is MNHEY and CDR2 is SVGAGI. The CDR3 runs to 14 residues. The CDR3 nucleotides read TGTGCCAGCAGTTACCACTACAGGGGCTACGAGCAGTACTTC. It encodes CASSYHYRGYEQYF.

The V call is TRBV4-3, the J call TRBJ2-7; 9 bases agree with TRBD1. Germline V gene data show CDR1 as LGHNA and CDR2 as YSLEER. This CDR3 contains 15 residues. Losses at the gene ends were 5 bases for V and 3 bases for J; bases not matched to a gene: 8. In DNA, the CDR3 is TGCGCCAGCAGCGCTAACCCGGGACAGGGCTACGAGCAGTACTTC. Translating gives CASSANPGQGYEQYF.

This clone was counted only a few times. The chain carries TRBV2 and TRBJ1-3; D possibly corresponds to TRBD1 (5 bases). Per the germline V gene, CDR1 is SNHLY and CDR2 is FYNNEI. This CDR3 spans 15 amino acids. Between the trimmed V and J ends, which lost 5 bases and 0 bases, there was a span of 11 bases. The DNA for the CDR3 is TGTGCCAGCAGTCCACAGGTCACCTCTGGAAACACCATATATTTT. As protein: CASSPQVTSGNTIYF. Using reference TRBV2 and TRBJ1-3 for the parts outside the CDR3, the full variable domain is EPEVTQTPSHQVTQMGQEVILRCVPISNHLYFYWYRQILGQKVEFLVSFYNNEISEKSEIFDDQFSVERPDGSNFTLKIRSTKLEDSAMYFCASSPQVTSGNTIYFGEGSWLTVV.